A selection of T cell receptor beta chains follows, all from one sample in a study of cytomegalovirus exposure and HLA in healthy donors. Some clones are missing from TCRdb's copy, which holds only in-frame ones; the method was immunoSEQ multiplex PCR. The table shows about 120,000 clones, with around three quarters occurring only once. Specimen: PBMCs. Source of these receptors: a woman younger than 45 in good health and CMV-seropositive. CDR3s include the opening cysteine and the closing phenylalanine or tryptophan. The order of the fields is D gene, J gene, CDR3 length, V gene, clone size, CDR3 DNA, CDR3 protein. The D gene is left open where the match is weak. Where a row states a size, it is once, few, many or the class of an expanded clone; other rows omit it.

D gene: TRBD1; J gene: TRBJ2-2; CDR3 length: 14; V gene: TRBV19; clone size: .; CDR3 DNA: TGTGCCAGTAGAAGACAGGGGAACACCGGGGAGCTGTTTTTT; CDR3 protein: CASRRQGNTGELFF
D gene: TRBD1; J gene: TRBJ2-7; CDR3 length: 15; V gene: TRBV7-6; clone size: .; CDR3 DNA: TGTGCCAGCAGTAAACGACAGGGTTTCGGCTACGAGCAGTACTTC; CDR3 protein: CASSKRQGFGYEQYF
D gene: .; J gene: TRBJ1-4; CDR3 length: 13; V gene: TRBV2; clone size: .; CDR3 DNA: TGTGCCAGCAGTGAGATCAGAGGCGAAAAACTGTTTTTT; CDR3 protein: CASSEIRGEKLFF
D gene: TRBD1; J gene: TRBJ1-3; CDR3 length: 16; V gene: TRBV10-3; clone size: .; CDR3 DNA: TGTGCCATCAGCCCCCGGGACAGGCCCCCTGGAAACACCATATATTTT; CDR3 protein: CAISPRDRPPGNTIYF
D gene: TRBD1; J gene: TRBJ1-2; CDR3 length: 14; V gene: TRBV28; clone size: .; CDR3 DNA: TGTGCCAGCAGGGCCCCAGGGGGTCGGTATGGCTACACCTTC; CDR3 protein: CASRAPGGRYGYTF
D gene: TRBD1; J gene: TRBJ1-2; CDR3 length: 15; V gene: TRBV28; clone size: .; CDR3 DNA: TGTGCCAGCAGTTTCAGGGGGCGCCGAAACTATGGCTACACCTTC; CDR3 protein: CASSFRGRRNYGYTF
D gene: .; J gene: TRBJ1-2; CDR3 length: 14; V gene: TRBV7-2; clone size: few; CDR3 DNA: TGTGCCAGCAGCCGACAGTTCGGGGGGTATGGCTACACCTTC; CDR3 protein: CASSRQFGGYGYTF
D gene: .; J gene: TRBJ1-1; CDR3 length: 15; V gene: TRBV29-1; clone size: .; CDR3 DNA: TGCAGCGTTGATAGGGGTGGTGGGATGAACACTGAAGCTTTCTTT; CDR3 protein: CSVDRGGGMNTEAFF
D gene: TRBD2; J gene: TRBJ2-1; CDR3 length: 17; V gene: TRBV15; clone size: .; CDR3 DNA: TGTGCCACCAGCAGAGATCTAGCGGGGGCCGCCTACAATGAGCAGTTCTTC; CDR3 protein: CATSRDLAGAAYNEQFF
D gene: .; J gene: TRBJ1-2; CDR3 length: 12; V gene: TRBV11-2; clone size: .; CDR3 DNA: TGTGCCAGCAGCTTAGGAGGGAATGGCTACACCTTC; CDR3 protein: CASSLGGNGYTF
D gene: .; J gene: TRBJ1-5; CDR3 length: 16; V gene: TRBV18; clone size: .; CDR3 DNA: TGTGCCAGCTCACCACGGGGGAGGTCGGGCAATCAGCCCCAGCATTTT; CDR3 protein: CASSPRGRSGNQPQHF
D gene: TRBD2; J gene: TRBJ2-2; CDR3 length: 15; V gene: TRBV7-6; clone size: .; CDR3 DNA: TGTGCCAGCAGCTTAGAGGCGCGGGGGGTCGGGGAGCTGTTTTTT; CDR3 protein: CASSLEARGVGELFF
D gene: .; J gene: TRBJ1-6; CDR3 length: 18; V gene: TRBV7-9; clone size: .; CDR3 DNA: TGTTCCAGCACCCCGGGTAGCTTTGTCGACAGCTATAATTCACCCCTCCACTTT; CDR3 protein: CSSTPGSFVDSYNSPLHF
D gene: .; J gene: TRBJ1-2; CDR3 length: 12; V gene: TRBV7-9; clone size: .; CDR3 DNA: TGTTCCAGCAGCCAGCAAGGGGGTGGCTACACCTTC; CDR3 protein: CSSSQQGGGYTF
D gene: TRBD2; J gene: TRBJ2-1; CDR3 length: 16; V gene: TRBV9; clone size: .; CDR3 DNA: TGTGCCAGCAGCGTAGCGGCGGGAGGGAGTTACAATGAGCAGTTCTTC; CDR3 protein: CASSVAAGGSYNEQFF
D gene: .; J gene: TRBJ1-4; CDR3 length: 16; V gene: TRBV18; clone size: .; CDR3 DNA: TGTGCCAGCTCAGCAGAAGTGACAGGTCTAAATGAAAAACTGTTTTTT; CDR3 protein: CASSAEVTGLNEKLFF
D gene: .; J gene: TRBJ1-2; CDR3 length: 14; V gene: TRBV10-3; clone size: .; CDR3 DNA: TGTGCCATCGGCCAGTTGGGCCAGGACTATGGCTACACCTTC; CDR3 protein: CAIGQLGQDYGYTF
D gene: .; J gene: TRBJ1-2; CDR3 length: 16; V gene: TRBV5-6; clone size: .; CDR3 DNA: TGTGCCAGCAGCTTGTTTCCTACAGGACCTAACTATGGCTACACCTTC; CDR3 protein: CASSLFPTGPNYGYTF
D gene: .; J gene: TRBJ1-2; CDR3 length: 14; V gene: TRBV4-2; clone size: .; CDR3 DNA: TGTGCCAGCAGCCAAGGACAGGACTTCTATGGCTACACCTTC; CDR3 protein: CASSQGQDFYGYTF
D gene: .; J gene: TRBJ1-6; CDR3 length: 15; V gene: TRBV9; clone size: few; CDR3 DNA: TGTGCCAGCAGCGTCTCAGGGTCCTATAATTCACCCCTCCACTTT; CDR3 protein: CASSVSGSYNSPLHF
D gene: TRBD2; J gene: TRBJ2-3; CDR3 length: 19; V gene: TRBV7-2; clone size: .; CDR3 DNA: TGTGCCAGCAGCCCAGGGACTAGCGGGGGGAGGTGGGGCACAGATACGCAGTATTTT; CDR3 protein: CASSPGTSGGRWGTDTQYF
D gene: TRBD1; J gene: TRBJ1-1; CDR3 length: 15; V gene: TRBV11-2; clone size: few; CDR3 DNA: TGTGCCAGCAGCTTGGGGACAGGGCGGGGCACTGAAGCTTTCTTT; CDR3 protein: CASSLGTGRGTEAFF
D gene: .; J gene: TRBJ1-3; CDR3 length: 16; V gene: TRBV30; clone size: once; CDR3 DNA: TGTGCCTGGACCTCCAGACAGGACGACTCTGGAAACACCATATATTTT; CDR3 protein: CAWTSRQDDSGNTIYF
D gene: .; J gene: TRBJ2-7; CDR3 length: 16; V gene: TRBV4-3; clone size: .; CDR3 DNA: TGCGCCAGCAGCCAAGAGTGGAGTCGAGAAATTTACGAGCAGTACTTC; CDR3 protein: CASSQEWSREIYEQYF
D gene: TRBD2; J gene: TRBJ2-3; CDR3 length: 17; V gene: TRBV29-1; clone size: .; CDR3 DNA: TGCAGCGTTGAATCTAGCGGGGGGGCCAGGAGCACAGATACGCAGTATTTT; CDR3 protein: CSVESSGGARSTDTQYF
D gene: .; J gene: TRBJ1-4; CDR3 length: 15; V gene: TRBV5-7; clone size: .; CDR3 DNA: TGTGCCAGCAGCTCGCGGGGAGCAACTAATGAAAAACTGTTTTTT; CDR3 protein: CASSSRGATNEKLFF
D gene: .; J gene: TRBJ1-2; CDR3 length: 13; V gene: TRBV5-8; clone size: .; CDR3 DNA: TGTGCCAGTATGTTACCGGGGAACTATGGCTACACCTTC; CDR3 protein: CASMLPGNYGYTF
D gene: TRBD2; J gene: TRBJ2-7; CDR3 length: 15; V gene: TRBV18; clone size: .; CDR3 DNA: TGTGCCAGCTCACCCCAAGGACTAGCTAGCCACGAGCAGTACTTC; CDR3 protein: CASSPQGLASHEQYF
D gene: TRBD2; J gene: TRBJ2-2; CDR3 length: 17; V gene: TRBV7-2; clone size: few; CDR3 DNA: TGTGCCAGCAGCCTCAAAGCGTTGGGACTAGCGTCCGGGGAGCTGTTTTTT; CDR3 protein: CASSLKALGLASGELFF
D gene: .; J gene: TRBJ1-5; CDR3 length: 11; V gene: TRBV20-1; clone size: .; CDR3 DNA: TGCAGTGCTAGCCATGATCAGCCCCAGCATTTT; CDR3 protein: CSASHDQPQHF
D gene: TRBD1; J gene: TRBJ2-2; CDR3 length: 15; V gene: TRBV19; clone size: .; CDR3 DNA: TGTGCCAGTAGTAGGGGACAGGGAAACACCGGGGAGCTGTTTTTT; CDR3 protein: CASSRGQGNTGELFF
D gene: .; J gene: TRBJ2-1; CDR3 length: 14; V gene: TRBV5-1; clone size: .; CDR3 DNA: TGCGCCAGCGGACCTATTAGGGGGAACAATGAGCAGTTCTTC; CDR3 protein: CASGPIRGNNEQFF
D gene: .; J gene: TRBJ1-3; CDR3 length: 14; V gene: TRBV15; clone size: once; CDR3 DNA: TGTGCCACCAGACGCGGGGAGCCGGGAAACACCATATATTTT; CDR3 protein: CATRRGEPGNTIYF
D gene: TRBD1; J gene: TRBJ2-5; CDR3 length: 12; V gene: TRBV28; clone size: few; CDR3 DNA: TGTGCCAGCTCTGGGACAGTGGAGACCCAGTACTTC; CDR3 protein: CASSGTVETQYF
D gene: .; J gene: TRBJ2-1; CDR3 length: 18; V gene: TRBV29-1; clone size: .; CDR3 DNA: TGCAGCGTTGAAGCCAGGACAGCTAGAGTGAGAGAAGACAATGAGCAGTTCTTC; CDR3 protein: CSVEARTARVREDNEQFF
D gene: .; J gene: TRBJ2-7; CDR3 length: 14; V gene: TRBV10-3; clone size: .; CDR3 DNA: TGTGCCACCTGGCGGGACAGTCGTTCCTACGAGCAGTACTTC; CDR3 protein: CATWRDSRSYEQYF
D gene: TRBD1; J gene: TRBJ1-4; CDR3 length: 16; V gene: TRBV7-9; clone size: .; CDR3 DNA: TGTGCCAGCAGGGGGACAGGGGGCGTTGAGAATGAAAAACCGTTTTTT; CDR3 protein: CASRGTGGVENEKPFF
D gene: TRBD2; J gene: TRBJ2-3; CDR3 length: 14; V gene: TRBV6-5; clone size: .; CDR3 DNA: TGTGCCGCCGAACAGCGGGGGGGGTCGGATACGCAGTATTTT; CDR3 protein: CAAEQRGGSDTQYF
D gene: .; J gene: TRBJ2-1; CDR3 length: 15; V gene: TRBV5-1; clone size: few; CDR3 DNA: TGCGCCAGCAGCTTGGAAGGGAGCTCCTACAATGAGCAGTTCTTC; CDR3 protein: CASSLEGSSYNEQFF
D gene: .; J gene: TRBJ1-1; CDR3 length: 15; V gene: TRBV18; clone size: .; CDR3 DNA: TGTGCCAGCTCACCAGAGGCCATAATGAACACTGAAGCTTTCTTT; CDR3 protein: CASSPEAIMNTEAFF
D gene: TRBD1; J gene: TRBJ1-5; CDR3 length: 17; V gene: TRBV19; clone size: once; CDR3 DNA: TGTGCCAGTAGTGGGACAGGGGGCCGCGGAAGCAATCAGCCCCAGCATTTT; CDR3 protein: CASSGTGGRGSNQPQHF
D gene: TRBD1; J gene: TRBJ1-6; CDR3 length: 16; V gene: TRBV28; clone size: .; CDR3 DNA: TGTGCCAGCAGTCCGGGACAGGGGGGACTTAATTCACCCCTCCACTTT; CDR3 protein: CASSPGQGGLNSPLHF
D gene: .; J gene: TRBJ1-2; CDR3 length: 13; V gene: TRBV25-1; clone size: few; CDR3 DNA: TGTGCCAGCACTCCGGACAGCGGCTATGGCTACACCTTC; CDR3 protein: CASTPDSGYGYTF
D gene: TRBD1; J gene: TRBJ1-1; CDR3 length: 16; V gene: TRBV5-1; clone size: few; CDR3 DNA: TGCGCCAGCAGCCGCGACAGGGTTGGGATGAACACTGAAGCTTTCTTT; CDR3 protein: CASSRDRVGMNTEAFF
D gene: .; J gene: TRBJ2-1; CDR3 length: 13; V gene: TRBV4-1; clone size: .; CDR3 DNA: TGCGCCAGCAGCCAAGAATGGCAGGCAGAGCAGTTCTTC; CDR3 protein: CASSQEWQAEQFF
D gene: TRBD1; J gene: TRBJ1-2; CDR3 length: 12; V gene: TRBV28; clone size: .; CDR3 DNA: TGTGCCAGCAGTGATTTCCAGGGGGTCTACACCTTC; CDR3 protein: CASSDFQGVYTF
D gene: .; J gene: TRBJ1-6; CDR3 length: 14; V gene: TRBV7-9; clone size: .; CDR3 DNA: TGTTCTGCATCACCCGGGACAAATAATTCCCCCCTCCACTTT; CDR3 protein: CSASPGTNNSPLHF
D gene: .; J gene: TRBJ1-1; CDR3 length: 15; V gene: TRBV18; clone size: .; CDR3 DNA: TGTGCCAGCTCACCACCGGCGAGGGATGGGGCTGAAGCTTTCTTT; CDR3 protein: CASSPPARDGAEAFF
D gene: TRBD1; J gene: TRBJ2-2; CDR3 length: 14; V gene: TRBV2; clone size: .; CDR3 DNA: TGTGCCAGCAGGGGACAGGGAGGGGCCGGGGAGCTGTTTTTT; CDR3 protein: CASRGQGGAGELFF
D gene: TRBD2; J gene: TRBJ2-5; CDR3 length: 15; V gene: TRBV2; clone size: .; CDR3 DNA: TGTGCCAGCAGTGATAAACTAGCGTGGGCAGAGACCCAGTACTTC; CDR3 protein: CASSDKLAWAETQYF
D gene: .; J gene: TRBJ1-5; CDR3 length: 13; V gene: TRBV29-1; clone size: .; CDR3 DNA: TGCAGCGTTGTAGTAAGTAGCAATCAGCCCCAGCATTTT; CDR3 protein: CSVVVSSNQPQHF
D gene: TRBD1; J gene: TRBJ1-4; CDR3 length: 15; V gene: TRBV12-5; clone size: .; CDR3 DNA: TGTGCTAGTGGTTTGAGGACAGGGGATCAGGAAAAACTGTTTTTT; CDR3 protein: CASGLRTGDQEKLFF
D gene: .; J gene: TRBJ1-2; CDR3 length: 13; V gene: TRBV28; clone size: few; CDR3 DNA: TGTGCCAGCAGTTGGGGCAACAACTATGGCTACACCTTC; CDR3 protein: CASSWGNNYGYTF
D gene: TRBD1; J gene: TRBJ2-3; CDR3 length: 15; V gene: TRBV15; clone size: .; CDR3 DNA: TGTGCCACCAGTTGGACAGGGGGCGCGGGAGATACGCAGTATTTT; CDR3 protein: CATSWTGGAGDTQYF
D gene: TRBD2; J gene: TRBJ2-7; CDR3 length: 15; V gene: TRBV28; clone size: .; CDR3 DNA: TGTGCCAGCAGTTTAGCTAGCGGGAACCTCTACGAGCAGTACTTC; CDR3 protein: CASSLASGNLYEQYF